This paragraph covers one T cell receptor beta chain sequence. Its specificity is unknown. Method: immunoSEQ multiplex PCR; TCRdb's copy keeps in-frame clones and lacks some. The repertoire holds tens of thousands of clones, with around four fifths as singletons. Relapse after autologous stem cell transplantation occurred in every patient, and brentuximab vedotin exposure varied. The source of the sample is a study of PD-1 blockade in classical Hodgkin lymphoma. On the study more broadly: Every 2 weeks, patients got 3 mg/kg intravenous nivolumab. The study, taken as a whole, reports: Prior therapy or disease activity may underlie the repertoire differences, whose causes remain undefined.

The receptor was derived from a human donor with classical Hodgkin lymphoma. Sequenced material: peripheral blood mononuclear cells (PBMCs), taken at baseline.

The CDR3 DNA sequence: TGTGCCACCCTGGGACTAGCGGCGGATACGCAGTATTTT. Its protein is CATLGLAADTQYF. V is TRBV27 and J is TRBJ2-3; 11 bases are shared with TRBD2. J was trimmed by 6 bases and V by 10 bases; bases with no gene match: 6. This CDR3 has 13 residues. From germline, CDR1 is MNHEY and CDR2 SMNVEV (reference sequence).